The 15 T cell receptor beta chains listed next were all sequenced from one sample in a study of cytomegalovirus exposure and HLA in healthy donors. Primers: 60 Vbeta forward and 13 Jbeta reverse. Method: immunoSEQ multiplex PCR; TCRdb's copy keeps in-frame clones and lacks some. The sample contains 60,000 to 80,000 clones, 60% to 65% of which appear only once. Sequencing used PBMCs. These receptors were collected from a man younger than 40 in good health and CMV-seronegative.

This chain joins TRBV13 and TRBJ2-1, with D possibly being TRBD2 (6 bases). This CDR3 has 14 residues. V lost 5 bases to trimming and J lost 4 bases, with 12 bases between them. Germline-derived CDR1 and CDR2 are PRHDT and FYEKMQ (reference sequence). CDR3 nucleotide sequence: TGTGCCAGCAGCCCGGGCGGGAAATACAATGAGCAGTTCTTC. This translates into CASSPGGKYNEQFF.

V gene TRBV29-1 combines with J gene TRBJ2-5; D ambiguous. The CDR3 length is 10 residues. V lost 4 bases, J lost 5 bases, and 5 bases lay in between. Looked up from germline, CDR1 is SQVTM and CDR2 is ANQGSEA. CDR3 in DNA: TGCAGCGTTGCCATGGAGACCCAGTACTTC. It codes for CSVAMETQYF. The entire variable domain, with the rest obtained from reference TRBV29-1 and TRBJ2-5, is as follows: SAVISQKPSRDICQRGTSLTIQCQVDSQVTMMFWYRQQPGQSLTLIATANQGSEATYESGFVIDKFPISRPNLTFSTLTVSNMSPEDSSIYLCSVAMETQYFGPGTRLLVL.

This chain uses TRBV13 with TRBJ1-1; the match to TRBD1 covers 7 bases. CDR3 length: 14 residues. Germline trimming cut 2 bases from V and 7 bases from J; bases unmatched to any gene: 7. Germline assignment: CDR1 PRHDT and CDR2 FYEKMQ (reference sequence). CDR3 protein: CASSLNRGSREAFF. CDR3 in DNA: TGTGCCAGCAGCTTAAACAGGGGAAGCCGTGAAGCTTTCTTT.

This rearrangement joins TRBV9 to TRBJ2-6; 8 bases agree with TRBD1. In germline, CDR1 is SGDLS, CDR2 YYNGEE. The CDR3 runs 19 residues. Losses at the gene ends were 4 bases for V and 0 bases for J; bases not matched to a gene: 12. This chain's CDR3 is CASSYTGQGKFSGANVLTF. DNA of the CDR3: TGTGCCAGCAGCTACACTGGACAGGGTAAATTCTCTGGGGCCAACGTCCTGACTTTC.

The chain is built from TRBV5-4 and TRBJ1-1; TRBD1 agrees at 8 bases. This CDR3 has 16 amino acids. CDR1 is SGHNT, CDR2 YYREEE, per germline (reference sequence). J lost 3 bases, V lost 0 bases, and 7 bases had no gene match. The CDR3 spells CASSLGLDRVDTEAFF. The CDR3 coding sequence is TGTGCCAGCAGCTTGGGCTTGGACAGGGTGGACACTGAAGCTTTCTTT.

A few counts support this clone. The genes are TRBV7-3 and TRBJ2-1; 7 bases fit TRBD2. V shed 5 bases, J shed 4 bases, and the junction held 8 bases outside the gene matches. Germline V gene sequence: CDR1 SGHTA, CDR2 FQGTGA. The CDR3 totals 15 residues. Here the CDR3 DNA reads TGTGCCAGCAGCGGGCAAGCGGGGTCGTACAATGAGCAGTTCTTC. Encoded protein: CASSGQAGSYNEQFF.

The chain combines TRBV6-1 with TRBJ2-7; no reliable D call. CDR1 and CDR2 (germline): MNHNS, SASEGT. V dropped 6 bases and J dropped 5 bases, with 11 bases sitting between them. CDR3 length: 12 residues. Here the CDR3 DNA reads TGTGCCAGCAGAGAGATCGCGCACGAGCAGTACTTC. Residues: CASREIAHEQYF.

This clone has more than one count but fewer than ten. The V call is TRBV28, the J call TRBJ1-1; no clear D gene. Germline V gene data show CDR1 as MDHEN and CDR2 as SYDVKM. The CDR3 length is 11 residues. The ends were cut back, 5 bases at V and 1 base at J, with 2 bases in the middle. This CDR3 is CASSQNTEAFF. The CDR3 DNA follows: TGTGCCAGCAGTCAGAACACTGAAGCTTTCTTT.

The chain recombines TRBV7-9 with TRBJ2-5; 8 bases match TRBD1. Germline V gives CDR1 SEHNR, CDR2 FQNEAQ (reference sequence). V trimming: 5 bases; J trimming: 4 bases; junction bases outside the gene matches: 6. CDR3 length equals 14 residues. The CDR3 here is CASSHRDRSETQYF. The CDR3 nucleotides read TGTGCCAGCAGCCATCGGGACAGGTCAGAGACCCAGTACTTC.

The chain uses TRBV30 and TRBJ1-5; D might be TRBD1 (5 bases). The CDR3 is made up of 13 amino acids. Germline V lookup: CDR1 GTSNPN, CDR2 SVGIG (reference sequence). Trimming removed 1 base from V and 6 bases from J, with 10 bases in between. This CDR3 is CAWSDGASQPQHF. The DNA of the CDR3 is TGTGCCTGGAGTGATGGGGCAAGTCAGCCCCAGCATTTT. The full variable domain, with the rest looked up from reference TRBV30 and TRBJ1-5, is SQTIHQWPATLVQPVGSPLSLECTVEGTSNPNLYWYRQAAGRGLQLLFYSVGIGQISSEVPQNLSASRPQDRQFILSSKKLLLSDSGFYLCAWSDGASQPQHFGDGTRLSIL.

This chain uses TRBV29-1 with TRBJ2-2; 8 bases are shared with TRBD2. V dropped 7 bases and J dropped 6; count of bases not matched to a gene: 1. The CDR3 length is 11 residues. Germline CDR1 reads SQVTM; CDR2 reads ANQGSEA. CDR3 bases: TGCAGCGGCGGGGGGTCCGGGGAGCTGTTTTTT. Translated: CSGGGSGELFF.

The chain links TRBV7-9 to TRBJ2-1, with D maybe TRBD2 (6 bases). Trimming pared 5 bases from V and 4 bases from J, leaving 12 bases between. The CDR3 extends over 14 amino acids. Germline loops: CDR1 SEHNR, CDR2 FQNEAQ (reference sequence). Here the CDR3 DNA reads TGTGCCAGCAGCCCGGGACTGCAGTACAATGAGCAGTTCTTC. This codes for CASSPGLQYNEQFF. The full variable domain, rest sourced from reference TRBV7-9 and TRBJ2-1, is DTGVSQNPRHKITKRGQNVTFRCDPISEHNRLYWYRQTLGQGPEFLTYFQNEAQLEKSRLLSDRFSAERPKGSFSTLEIQRTEQGDSAMYLCASSPGLQYNEQFFGPGTRLTVL.

V usage is TRBV15 and J usage is TRBJ2-1, with 11 bases identical to TRBD2. J lost 3 bases, V lost 0 bases, and 13 bases had no gene match. Germline CDR1 is LNHNV and CDR2 is YYDKDF (reference sequence). The CDR3 has 20 amino acids. In nucleotides, the CDR3 is TGTGCCACCAGCAGAGATTCATGGTTGACTAGCGGGGAGCTCTACAATGAGCAGTTCTTC. Encoded protein: CATSRDSWLTSGELYNEQFF.

The gene calls are TRBV29-1 and TRBJ2-3, with 8 bases that match TRBD2. V was pared by 6 bases and J by 0 bases, with 8 bases of the junction left unmatched. The germline CDR1 and CDR2 sequences are SQVTM and ANQGSEA. The length of the CDR3 is 15 residues. CDR3 residues: CSVIGRGVSTDTQYF. Written as DNA, the CDR3 is TGCAGCGTGATAGGGCGGGGGGTTAGCACAGATACGCAGTATTTT.

This clone was recorded once. The chain employs TRBV14 and TRBJ2-1; 7 bases map to TRBD2. Germline assignment: CDR1 SGHDN and CDR2 FVKESK. V was clipped by 1 base and J by 3 bases; unmatched bases: 6. The CDR3 consists of 16 residues. In nucleotides, the CDR3 is TGTGCCAGCAGCCAAGGTGGTCTAGCGGTCTACAATGAGCAGTTCTTC. This translates into CASSQGGLAVYNEQFF. Together with reference TRBV14 and TRBJ2-1, the CDR3 gives the full variable domain: EAGVTQFPSHSVIEKGQTVTLRCDPISGHDNLYWYRRVMGKEIKFLLHFVKESKQDESGMPNNRFLAERTGGTYSTLKVQPAELEDSGVYFCASSQGGLAVYNEQFFGPGTRLTVL.